The clone carrying this TCR beta chain was seen once. Its antigen is still unknown. With 10-nucleotide random UMIs included, cDNA was synthesized by 5'RACE. TCRdb independently ran MiXCR on the 5' RACE reads; one entry per CDR3 protein. The sample has around 40,000 distinct CDR3 sequences, 7.2% seen once. Trimming stripped 2 bases from V and 8 bases from J, with 9 bases between. The germline V gene has CDR1 MNHEY and CDR2 SVGAGI. This CDR3 contains 12 residues. This entry comes from a study of neurological immune-mediated disorders. Broader study findings: No CDR3 amino acid sequences were shared by expanded clones across subjects, suggesting private repertoires in all groups.

The sequence derives from a man aged 45-65 years in good health. The chain combines TRBV6-5 with TRBJ1-2; D is perhaps TRBD1 (5 bases). Sequencing used CD4+ T cells from blood. CDR3 nucleotide sequence: TGTGCCAGCAGTTACGGGGGTGAAGGCTACACCTTC. Translation: CASSYGGEGYTF.